One sample yielded the 5 T cell receptor beta chains listed below, sequenced in a study of technical replicates of blood from four donors (dated by TCRdb to the late 2010s). The method was the immunoSEQ multiplex PCR assay. TCRdb holds this immuneACCESS table with in-frame rearrangements only. Some clones are missing; in checked studies, unresolved V genes explain under half, and the rest has no known cause. Counted in this sample were some 76,000 clones; 90% to 95% of them appeared once. The ten largest account for about 0.35% of the sample. The material sequenced was T cells isolated from PBMCs. The receptors were gathered from a human donor in good health.

This clone was observed once. V and J are TRBV7-2 and TRBJ1-2; 7 bases align to TRBD1. The CDR3 spans 13 residues. The ends lost 5 bases at V and 4 bases at J; junction bases unmatched: 4. Germline CDR1 reads SGHTA; CDR2 reads FQGNSA. CDR3 nucleotides: TGTGCCAGCAGCGGGGACAGCGGCTATGGCTACACCTTC. It encodes CASSGDSGYGYTF. The full variable domain, rest sourced from reference TRBV7-2 and TRBJ1-2, is GAGVSQSPSNKVTEKGKDVELRCDPISGHTALYWYRQSLGQGLEFLIYFQGNSAPDKSGLPSDRFSAERTGGSVSTLTIQRTQQEDSAVYLCASSGDSGYGYTFGSGTRLTVV.

The chain carries TRBV6-1 and TRBJ1-3; TRBD1 matches at 7 bases. The V and J ends lost 3 bases and 4 bases, in that order; junction bases with no gene match: 6. The CDR3 spans 15 residues. Germline CDR1 and CDR2: MNHNS and SASEGT. The CDR3 DNA sequence: TGTGCCAGCAGTGACTTGGGGACAGCGGGAAACACCATATATTTT. Amino acid sequence: CASSDLGTAGNTIYF.

V usage is TRBV9 and J usage is TRBJ2-3; TRBD1 matches 7 bases. V shed 3 bases, J shed 3 bases, and the junction held 13 bases outside the gene matches. This CDR3 spans 17 amino acids. Germline CDR1 and CDR2: SGDLS and YYNGEE. CDR3 protein: CASSAPLTGKVTDTQYF. The CDR3 bases are TGTGCCAGCAGCGCTCCTTTGACAGGGAAAGTAACAGATACGCAGTATTTT.

The CDR3 bases are TGTGCCAGCAGCTTAGGACAGGGAAATGGCTACACCTTC. It specifies CASSLGQGNGYTF. The chain uses TRBV7-2 and TRBJ1-2; 7 positions match TRBD1. This CDR3 spans 13 amino acids. V shed 1 base, J shed 6 bases, and the junction held 2 bases outside the gene matches. Germline lookup yields CDR1 SGHTA and CDR2 FQGNSA.

V usage is TRBV28 and J usage is TRBJ2-7, with TRBD1 as a possible D gene (5 bases). The V end was cut by 7 bases, the J end by 2 bases, with 12 bases between. Germline CDR1 reads MDHEN; CDR2 reads SYDVKM. The CDR3 runs 13 residues. The CDR3 bases are TGTGCCAGCACCCAAGACAGTACCTACGAGCAGTACTTC. Its protein product is CASTQDSTYEQYF.